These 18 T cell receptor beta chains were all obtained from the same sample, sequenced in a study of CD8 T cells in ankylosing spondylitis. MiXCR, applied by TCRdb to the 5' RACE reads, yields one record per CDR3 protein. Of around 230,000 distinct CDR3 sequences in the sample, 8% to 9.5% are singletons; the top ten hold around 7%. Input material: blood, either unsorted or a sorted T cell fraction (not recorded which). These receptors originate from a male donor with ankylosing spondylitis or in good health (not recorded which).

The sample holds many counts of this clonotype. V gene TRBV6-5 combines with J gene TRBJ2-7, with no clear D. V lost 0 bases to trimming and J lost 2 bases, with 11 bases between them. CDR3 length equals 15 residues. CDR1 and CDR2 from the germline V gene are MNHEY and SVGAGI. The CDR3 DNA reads TGTGCCAGCAGTTACTCGAAGTTAGCCCCCTACGAGCAGTACTTC. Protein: CASSYSKLAPYEQYF.

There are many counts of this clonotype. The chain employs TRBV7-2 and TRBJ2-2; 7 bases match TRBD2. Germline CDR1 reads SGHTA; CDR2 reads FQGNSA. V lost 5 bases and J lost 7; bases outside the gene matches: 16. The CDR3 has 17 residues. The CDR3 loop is CASSLSTRRELGGELFF. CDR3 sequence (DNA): TGTGCCAGCAGCCTCTCCACCCGGCGGGAGCTGGGCGGGGAGCTGTTTTTT.

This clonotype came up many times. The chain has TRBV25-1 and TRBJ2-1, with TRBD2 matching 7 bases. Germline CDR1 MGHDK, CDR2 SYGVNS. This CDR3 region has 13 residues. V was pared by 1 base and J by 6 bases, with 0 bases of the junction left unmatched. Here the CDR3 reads CASSESGGNEQFF. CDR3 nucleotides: TGTGCCAGCAGTGAATCGGGGGGCAATGAGCAGTTCTTC.

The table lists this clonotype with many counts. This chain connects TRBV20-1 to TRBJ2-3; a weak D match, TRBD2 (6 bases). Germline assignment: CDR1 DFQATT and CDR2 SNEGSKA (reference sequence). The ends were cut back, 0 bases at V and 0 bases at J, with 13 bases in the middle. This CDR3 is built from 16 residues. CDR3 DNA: TGCAGTGCTAGAGATCACGGAGGGGCTAGCACAGATACGCAGTATTTT. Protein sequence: CSARDHGGASTDTQYF.

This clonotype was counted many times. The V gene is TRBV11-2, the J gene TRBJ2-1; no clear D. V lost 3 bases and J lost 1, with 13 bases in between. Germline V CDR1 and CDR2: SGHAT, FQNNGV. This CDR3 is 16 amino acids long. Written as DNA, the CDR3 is TGTGCCAGCAGCTTTCGGCAAGATTCGTCCTACAATGAGCAGTTCTTC. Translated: CASSFRQDSSYNEQFF.

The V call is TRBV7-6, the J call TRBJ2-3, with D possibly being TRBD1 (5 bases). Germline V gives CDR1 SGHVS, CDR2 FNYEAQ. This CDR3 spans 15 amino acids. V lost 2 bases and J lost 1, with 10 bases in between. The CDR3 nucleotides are TGTGCCAGCAGCTTAACAGGACAACGCACAGATACGCAGTATTTT. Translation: CASSLTGQRTDTQYF.

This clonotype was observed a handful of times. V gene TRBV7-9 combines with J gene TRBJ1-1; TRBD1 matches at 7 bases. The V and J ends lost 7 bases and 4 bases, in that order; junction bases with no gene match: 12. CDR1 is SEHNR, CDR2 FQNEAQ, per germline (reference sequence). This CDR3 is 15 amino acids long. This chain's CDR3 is CASTVRATGFTEAFF. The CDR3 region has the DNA TGTGCCAGCACCGTTAGGGCGACAGGGTTCACTGAAGCTTTCTTT. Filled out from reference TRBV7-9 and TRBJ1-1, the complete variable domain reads DTGVSQNPRHKITKRGQNVTFRCDPISEHNRLYWYRQTLGQGPEFLTYFQNEAQLEKSRLLSDRFSAERPKGSFSTLEIQRTEQGDSAMYLCASTVRATGFTEAFFGQGTRLTVV.

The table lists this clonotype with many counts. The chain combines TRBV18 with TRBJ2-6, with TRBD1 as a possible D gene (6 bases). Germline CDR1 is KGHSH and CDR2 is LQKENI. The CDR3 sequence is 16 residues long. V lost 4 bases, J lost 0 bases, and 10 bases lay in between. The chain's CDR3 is CASSLRQDSGANVLTF. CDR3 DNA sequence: TGTGCCAGCTCACTCAGACAGGACTCTGGGGCCAACGTCCTGACTTTC.

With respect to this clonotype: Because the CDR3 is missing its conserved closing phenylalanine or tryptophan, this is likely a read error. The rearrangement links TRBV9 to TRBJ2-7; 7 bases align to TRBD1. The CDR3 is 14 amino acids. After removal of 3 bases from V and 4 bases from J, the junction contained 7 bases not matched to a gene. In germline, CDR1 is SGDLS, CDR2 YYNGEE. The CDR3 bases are TGTGCCAGCAGCGGGGACAGCGCCGAGTACGAGCAGTACCTC. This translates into CASSGDSAEYEQYL.

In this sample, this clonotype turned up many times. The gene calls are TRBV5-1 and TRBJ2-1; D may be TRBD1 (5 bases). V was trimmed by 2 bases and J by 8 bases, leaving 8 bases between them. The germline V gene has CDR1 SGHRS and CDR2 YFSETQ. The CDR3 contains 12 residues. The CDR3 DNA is TGCGCCAGCAGCTTCCAGGGTGATGAGCAGTTCTTC. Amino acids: CASSFQGDEQFF.

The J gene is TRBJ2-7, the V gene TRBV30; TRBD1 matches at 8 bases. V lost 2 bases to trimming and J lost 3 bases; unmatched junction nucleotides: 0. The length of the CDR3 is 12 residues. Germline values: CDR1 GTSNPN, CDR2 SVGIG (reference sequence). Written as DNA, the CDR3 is TGTGCCTGGAGTACAGGGGGCTACGAGCAGTACTTC. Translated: CAWSTGGYEQYF.

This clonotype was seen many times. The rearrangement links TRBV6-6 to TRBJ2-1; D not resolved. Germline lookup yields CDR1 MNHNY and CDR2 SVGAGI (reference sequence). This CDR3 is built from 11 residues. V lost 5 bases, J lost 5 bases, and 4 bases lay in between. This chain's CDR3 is CASSPNNEQFF. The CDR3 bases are TGTGCCAGCAGTCCAAACAATGAGCAGTTCTTC.

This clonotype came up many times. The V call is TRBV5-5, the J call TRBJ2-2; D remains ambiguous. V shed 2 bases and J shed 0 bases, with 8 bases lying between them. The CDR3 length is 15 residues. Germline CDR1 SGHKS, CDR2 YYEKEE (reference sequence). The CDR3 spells CASSFWGTNTGELFF. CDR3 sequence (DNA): TGTGCCAGCAGCTTCTGGGGAACGAACACCGGGGAGCTGTTTTTT.

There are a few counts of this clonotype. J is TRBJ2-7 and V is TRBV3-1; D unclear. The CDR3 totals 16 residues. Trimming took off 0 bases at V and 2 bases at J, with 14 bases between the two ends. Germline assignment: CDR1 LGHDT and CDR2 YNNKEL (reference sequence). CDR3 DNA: TGTGCCAGCAGCCAAGAAAGGACCTCCTCCGCCTACGAGCAGTACTTC. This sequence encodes CASSQERTSSAYEQYF.

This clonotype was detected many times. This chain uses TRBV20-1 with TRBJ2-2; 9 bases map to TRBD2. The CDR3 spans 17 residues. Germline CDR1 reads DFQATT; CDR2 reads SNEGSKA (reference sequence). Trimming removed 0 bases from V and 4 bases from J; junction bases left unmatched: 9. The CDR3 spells CSARDSLAGTPTGELFF. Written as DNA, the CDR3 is TGCAGTGCTAGAGATTCCCTAGCGGGGACCCCCACCGGGGAGCTGTTTTTT.

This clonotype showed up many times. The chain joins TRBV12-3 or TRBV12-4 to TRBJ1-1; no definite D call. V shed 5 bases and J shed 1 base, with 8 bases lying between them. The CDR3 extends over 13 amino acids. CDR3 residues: CASSVGKNTEAFF. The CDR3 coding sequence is TGTGCCAGCAGTGTCGGCAAGAACACTGAAGCTTTCTTT.

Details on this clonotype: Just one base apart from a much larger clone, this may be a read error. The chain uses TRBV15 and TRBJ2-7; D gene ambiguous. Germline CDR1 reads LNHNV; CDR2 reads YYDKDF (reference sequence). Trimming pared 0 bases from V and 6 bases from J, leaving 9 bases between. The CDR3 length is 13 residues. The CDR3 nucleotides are TGTGCCACCAGCAGAGACGTCATGTCCGAGCAGTACTTC. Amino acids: CATSRDVMSEQYF.

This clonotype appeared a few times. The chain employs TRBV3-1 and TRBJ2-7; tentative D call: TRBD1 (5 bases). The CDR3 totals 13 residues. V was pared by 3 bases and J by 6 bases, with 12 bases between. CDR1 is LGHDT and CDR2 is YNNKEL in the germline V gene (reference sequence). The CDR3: CASSQQGSSEQYF. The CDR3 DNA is TGTGCCAGCAGCCAGCAGGGTTCAAGCGAGCAGTACTTC.